The clone carrying this TCR beta chain was observed many times. Its specificity is unknown. This entry belongs to a study of T-cell memory formation after mild COVID-19. General study findings and limits: The pre-infection memory compartment contained some responding clones, suggesting cross-reactive memory joined. Contracting CD4+ clones sat mainly in CM and EM; CD8+ in EMRA.

With constant-segment primers, 5'RACE yielded cDNA libraries of TCR alpha and TCR beta that carried sample barcodes and UMIs. TCRdb called the 5' RACE reads again in MiXCR, with one record for every CDR3 protein. The top ten clones hold about 38% of a sample with 110,000 or so distinct CDR3 sequences, over 20% of them seen once. V lost 4 bases and J lost 7, with 5 bases in between. Germline CDR1 is MGHRA and CDR2 is YSYEKL. CDR3 length: 11 amino acids. The source material was PBMCs or a T cell subset sorted from them (not recorded which). The TCR sequence derives from a man younger than 35 who had mild COVID-19 (a few samples of this study predate the infection). Cell type and time point are not known. The V call is TRBV4-1, the J call TRBJ2-1; D unresolved. CDR3 in amino acids: CASSRGNEQFF. The DNA for the CDR3 is TGCGCCAGCAGCCGTGGAAATGAGCAGTTCTTC.